The text below deals with one TCR beta chain. What it binds is unknown. These data come from a study of CD8 T cells in ankylosing spondylitis. TCRdb fed the 5' RACE reads into MiXCR, producing one record per CDR3 protein. The table shows almost 400,000 distinct CDR3 sequences, with 20% to 25% occurring only once. The germline CDR1 and CDR2 sequences are SGHRS and YFSETQ. The CDR3 length is 16 residues. The ends were cut back, 0 bases at V and 1 base at J, with 11 bases in the middle. Study conclusions and caveats: CD8+ by phenotype, disease-linked clones were relatively rare in peripheral blood. The study identified a TCR beta motif of under ten highly homologous variants that appeared characteristic of ankylosing spondylitis blood. A number of the motif variants had already been described in reactive arthritis synovial fluid and blood. Disease-linked clones reportedly showed significant enrichment in matched ankylosing spondylitis synovial fluid.

Material for sequencing was blood, either unsorted or a sorted T cell fraction (not recorded which). The V call is TRBV5-1, the J call TRBJ2-1; D ambiguous. This receptor was obtained from a male donor with ankylosing spondylitis. CDR3: CASSLGGGHSYNEQFF. In nucleotides, the CDR3 is TGCGCCAGCAGCTTGGGAGGTGGTCATTCCTACAATGAGCAGTTCTTC.